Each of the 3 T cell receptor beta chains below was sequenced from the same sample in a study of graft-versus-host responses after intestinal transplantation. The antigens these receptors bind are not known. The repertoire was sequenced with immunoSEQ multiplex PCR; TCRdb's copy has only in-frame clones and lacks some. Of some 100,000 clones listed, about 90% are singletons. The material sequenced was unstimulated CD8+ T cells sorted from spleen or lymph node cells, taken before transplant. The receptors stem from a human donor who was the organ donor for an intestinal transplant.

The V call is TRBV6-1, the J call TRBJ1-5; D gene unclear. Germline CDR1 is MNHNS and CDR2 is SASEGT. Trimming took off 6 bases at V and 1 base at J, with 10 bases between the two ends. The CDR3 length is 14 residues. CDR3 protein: CASSFRRSNQPQHF. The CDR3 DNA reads TGTGCCAGCAGCTTCAGGAGGAGCAATCAGCCCCAGCATTTT.

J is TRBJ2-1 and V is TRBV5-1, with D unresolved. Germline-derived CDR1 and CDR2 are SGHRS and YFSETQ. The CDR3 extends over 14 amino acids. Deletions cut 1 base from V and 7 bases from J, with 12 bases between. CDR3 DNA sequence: TGCGCCAGCAGCTTGTTTTCCCTCGAGAATGAGCAGTTCTTC. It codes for CASSLFSLENEQFF.

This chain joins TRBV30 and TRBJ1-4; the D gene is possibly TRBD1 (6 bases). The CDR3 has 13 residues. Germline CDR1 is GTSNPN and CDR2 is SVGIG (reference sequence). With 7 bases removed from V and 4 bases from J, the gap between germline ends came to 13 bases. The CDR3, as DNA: TGTGCCTTAACAGGGTCCGGTAATGAAAAACTGTTTTTT. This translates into CALTGSGNEKLFF.